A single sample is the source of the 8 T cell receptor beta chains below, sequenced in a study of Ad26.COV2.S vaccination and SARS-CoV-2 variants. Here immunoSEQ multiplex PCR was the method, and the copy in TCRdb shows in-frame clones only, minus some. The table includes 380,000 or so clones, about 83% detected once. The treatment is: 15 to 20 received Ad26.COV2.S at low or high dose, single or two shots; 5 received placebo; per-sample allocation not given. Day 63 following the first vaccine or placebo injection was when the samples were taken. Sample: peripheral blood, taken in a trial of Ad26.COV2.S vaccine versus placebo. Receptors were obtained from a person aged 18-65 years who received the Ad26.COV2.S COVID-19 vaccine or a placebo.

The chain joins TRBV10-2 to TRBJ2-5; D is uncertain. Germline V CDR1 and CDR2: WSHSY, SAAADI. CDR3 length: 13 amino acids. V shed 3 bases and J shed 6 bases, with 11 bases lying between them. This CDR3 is CASSDTQVQTQYF. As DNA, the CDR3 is TGCGCCAGCAGTGACACCCAGGTTCAGACCCAGTACTTC.

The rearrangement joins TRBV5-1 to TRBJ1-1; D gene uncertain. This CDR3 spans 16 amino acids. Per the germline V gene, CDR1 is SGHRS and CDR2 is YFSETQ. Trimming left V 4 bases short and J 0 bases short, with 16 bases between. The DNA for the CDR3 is TGCGCCAGCAGCCCCCGGCGGGCCCAAATGAACACTGAAGCTTTCTTT. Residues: CASSPRRAQMNTEAFF. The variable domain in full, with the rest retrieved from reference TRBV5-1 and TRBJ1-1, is KAGVTQTPRYLIKTRGQQVTLSCSPISGHRSVSWYQQTPGQGLQFLFEYFSETQRNKGNFPGRFSGRQFSNSRSEMNVSTLELGDSALYLCASSPRRAQMNTEAFFGQGTRLTVV.

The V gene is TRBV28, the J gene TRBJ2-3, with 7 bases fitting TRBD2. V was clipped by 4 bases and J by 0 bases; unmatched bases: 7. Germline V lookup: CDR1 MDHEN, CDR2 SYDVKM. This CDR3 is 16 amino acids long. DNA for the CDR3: TGTGCCAGCAGTTCCTCAAGCGGGACTAGCACAGATACGCAGTATTTT. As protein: CASSSSSGTSTDTQYF.

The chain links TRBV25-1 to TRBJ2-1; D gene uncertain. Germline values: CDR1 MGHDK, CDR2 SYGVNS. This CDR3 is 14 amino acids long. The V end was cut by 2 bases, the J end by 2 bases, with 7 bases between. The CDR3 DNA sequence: TGTGCCAGCAGTGAAGCGGCCACCTACAATGAGCAGTTCTTC. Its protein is CASSEAATYNEQFF.

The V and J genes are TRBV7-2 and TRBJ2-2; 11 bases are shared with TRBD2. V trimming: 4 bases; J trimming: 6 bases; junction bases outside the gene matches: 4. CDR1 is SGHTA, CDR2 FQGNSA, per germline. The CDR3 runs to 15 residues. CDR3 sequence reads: CASSSRLAGPGELFF. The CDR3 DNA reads TGTGCCAGCAGCTCTCGACTAGCGGGGCCCGGGGAGCTGTTTTTT.

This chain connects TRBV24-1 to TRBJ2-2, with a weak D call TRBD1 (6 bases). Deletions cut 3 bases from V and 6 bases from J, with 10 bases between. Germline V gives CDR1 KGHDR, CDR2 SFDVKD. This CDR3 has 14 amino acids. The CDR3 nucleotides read TGTGCCACCAGTGATCCTAGGACAGCCGGGGAGCTGTTTTTT. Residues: CATSDPRTAGELFF.

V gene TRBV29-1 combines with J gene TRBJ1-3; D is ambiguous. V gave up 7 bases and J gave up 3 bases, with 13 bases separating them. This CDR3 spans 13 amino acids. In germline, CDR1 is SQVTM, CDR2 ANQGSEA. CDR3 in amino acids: CSALGPFGNTIYF. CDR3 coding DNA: TGCAGCGCCCTAGGGCCTTTTGGAAACACCATATATTTT.

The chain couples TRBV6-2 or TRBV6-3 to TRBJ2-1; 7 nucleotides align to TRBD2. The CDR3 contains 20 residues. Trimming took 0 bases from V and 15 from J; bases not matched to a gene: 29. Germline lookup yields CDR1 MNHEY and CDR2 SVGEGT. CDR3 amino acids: CASSYSPLRAGAGREGRGFF. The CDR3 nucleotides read TGTGCCAGCAGTTACTCGCCCCTAAGGGCTGGCGCCGGAAGAGAGGGGAGGGGGTTCTTC.